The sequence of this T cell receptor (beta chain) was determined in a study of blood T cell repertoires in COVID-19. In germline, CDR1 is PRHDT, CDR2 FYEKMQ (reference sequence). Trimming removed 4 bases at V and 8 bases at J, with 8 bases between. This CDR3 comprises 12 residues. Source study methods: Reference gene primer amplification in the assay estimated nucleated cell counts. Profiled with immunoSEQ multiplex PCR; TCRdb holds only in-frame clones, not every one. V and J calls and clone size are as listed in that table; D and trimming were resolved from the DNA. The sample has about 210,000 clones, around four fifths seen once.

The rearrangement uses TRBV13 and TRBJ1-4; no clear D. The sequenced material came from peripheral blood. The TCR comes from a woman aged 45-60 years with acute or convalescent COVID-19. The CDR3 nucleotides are TGTGCCAGCAGCTCCACCAGAGAAAAACTGTTTTTT. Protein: CASSSTREKLFF. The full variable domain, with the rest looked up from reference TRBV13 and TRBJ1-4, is AAGVIQSPRHLIKEKRETATLKCYPIPRHDTVYWYQQGPGQDPQFLISFYEKMQSDKGSIPDRFSAQQFSDYHSELNMSSLELGDSALYFCASSSTREKLFFGSGTQLSVL.